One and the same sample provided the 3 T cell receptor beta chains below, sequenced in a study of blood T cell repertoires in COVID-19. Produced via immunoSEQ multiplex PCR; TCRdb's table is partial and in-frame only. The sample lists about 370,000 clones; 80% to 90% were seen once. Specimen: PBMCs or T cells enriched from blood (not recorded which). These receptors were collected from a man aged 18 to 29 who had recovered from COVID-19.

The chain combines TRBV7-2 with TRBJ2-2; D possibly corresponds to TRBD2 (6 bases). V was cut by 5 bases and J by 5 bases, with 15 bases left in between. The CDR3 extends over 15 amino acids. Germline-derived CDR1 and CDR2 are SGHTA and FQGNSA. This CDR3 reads CASSPRRGGTGELFF. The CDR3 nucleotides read TGTGCCAGCAGCCCCCGCCGGGGAGGAACCGGGGAGCTGTTTTTT.

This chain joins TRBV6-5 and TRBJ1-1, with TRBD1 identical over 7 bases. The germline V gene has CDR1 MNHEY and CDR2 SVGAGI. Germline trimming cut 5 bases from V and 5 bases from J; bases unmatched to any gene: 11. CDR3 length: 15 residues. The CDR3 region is CASSRNSGGMTEAFF. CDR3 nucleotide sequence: TGTGCCAGCAGTCGGAACTCAGGGGGTATGACTGAAGCTTTCTTT.

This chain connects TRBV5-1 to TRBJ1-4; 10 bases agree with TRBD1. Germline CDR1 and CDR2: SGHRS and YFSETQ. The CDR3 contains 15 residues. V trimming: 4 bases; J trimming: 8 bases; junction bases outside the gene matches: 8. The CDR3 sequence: CASSQSTGGEEKLFF. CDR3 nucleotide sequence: TGCGCCAGCAGCCAATCGACAGGGGGCGAAGAAAAACTGTTTTTT.